The 12 T cell receptor beta chains reported below all come from one sample, sequenced in a study of human T cells and chemical hapten exposure. TCRdb re-called the RACE reads with MiXCR, one entry per CDR3 protein. In the table there are 180,000 or so distinct CDR3 sequences, about 31% of which are singletons. Stated time point: pre-sensitization, week 0. Indicated treatment: therapeutic diphenylcyclopropenone sensitization with weekly scalp DPC. Here the sequenced sample was whole blood, taken in connection with sensitization to the hapten diphenylcyclopropenone (DPC). The origin of the receptors is a woman in her twenties or thirties with alopecia areata. Some clones in this sample may be carry-over from other donors' samples.

This clonotype has just a few counts. The V call is TRBV19, the J call TRBJ2-1, with a possible D match to TRBD1 (6 bases). V lost 10 bases, J lost 3 bases, and 28 bases lay in between. This CDR3 is built from 18 residues. Germline assignment: CDR1 LNHDA and CDR2 SQIVND (reference sequence). The CDR3 region has the DNA TGTGCCACGTTCCGGGACACCGAAACTTTATACGGCTACAATGAGCAGTTCTTC. This translates into CATFRDTETLYGYNEQFF.

This clonotype has more than one count but fewer than ten. DNA of the CDR3: TGTGCCAGCAGCTTAGGGCTAGCGGGAGCCACCGGGGAGCTGTTTTTT. Translated: CASSLGLAGATGELFF. The chain is built from TRBV7-2 and TRBJ2-2; 10 positions agree with TRBD2. V dropped 1 base and J dropped 4; count of bases not matched to a gene: 3. This CDR3 spans 16 amino acids. Germline CDR1 and CDR2: SGHTA and FQGNSA.

This clonotype was recorded a few times. The chain joins TRBV20-1 to TRBJ2-7; D unclear. The germline V and J ends were trimmed by 6 bases and 4 bases, with 7 bases remaining between them. The CDR3 length is 10 residues. CDR1 and CDR2 (germline): DFQATT, SNEGSKA (reference sequence). The CDR3 spells CSAFEYEQYF. The CDR3 DNA reads TGCAGTGCCTTTGAGTACGAGCAGTACTTC.

This clonotype was counted between two and nine times. This chain joins TRBV5-1 and TRBJ2-3; no clear D. This CDR3 is built from 13 residues. The V and J ends lost 0 bases and 10 bases respectively, with 12 bases between them. The germline V gene encodes CDR1 SGHRS and CDR2 YFSETQ. CDR3 region: CASSLAQGGAQYF. The CDR3 coding sequence is TGCGCCAGCAGCTTGGCCCAAGGTGGAGCGCAGTATTTT.

This clonotype has at least ten counts. This chain connects TRBV11-2 to TRBJ2-1; 9 bases fit TRBD2. V was pared by 5 bases and J by 3 bases, with 5 bases of the junction left unmatched. CDR1 and CDR2 (germline): SGHAT, FQNNGV. CDR3 length: 15 amino acids. The CDR3 loop reads CASSHPSGVYNEQFF. The DNA for the CDR3 is TGTGCCAGCAGCCACCCTAGCGGGGTCTACAATGAGCAGTTCTTC.

This clonotype is a singleton in its sample. The rearrangement links TRBV20-1 to TRBJ2-7; D is uncertain. Germline lookup yields CDR1 DFQATT and CDR2 SNEGSKA (reference sequence). This CDR3 region has 14 residues. V dropped 0 bases and J dropped 6 bases, with 15 bases sitting between them. CDR3 amino acids: CSARDSGLVGEQYF. CDR3 in DNA: TGCAGTGCTAGAGATTCTGGGCTAGTCGGCGAGCAGTACTTC.

The gene calls are TRBV5-1 and TRBJ2-3, with TRBD2 matching over 14 bases. V lost 4 bases and J lost 5; bases outside the gene matches: 6. In germline, CDR1 is SGHRS, CDR2 YFSETQ. The CDR3 contains 16 residues. Here the CDR3 reads CASSGKTSGRVDTQYF. The CDR3 nucleotides read TGCGCCAGCAGCGGAAAGACTAGCGGGAGGGTAGATACGCAGTATTTT. Supplemented by reference TRBV5-1 and TRBJ2-3, the full variable domain reads KAGVTQTPRYLIKTRGQQVTLSCSPISGHRSVSWYQQTPGQGLQFLFEYFSETQRNKGNFPGRFSGRQFSNSRSEMNVSTLELGDSALYLCASSGKTSGRVDTQYFGPGTRLTVL.

This clonotype has more than one count but fewer than ten. The V call is TRBV4-1, the J call TRBJ1-1; no reliable D call. This CDR3 is 14 amino acids long. Trimming removed 2 bases at V and 0 bases at J, with 7 bases between. Germline V gene data show CDR1 as MGHRA and CDR2 as YSYEKL. CDR3 protein: CASSQSYMNTEAFF. The CDR3 region has the DNA TGCGCCAGCAGCCAATCTTACATGAACACTGAAGCTTTCTTT.

The rearrangement links TRBV5-8 to TRBJ2-1, with 13 positions matching TRBD2. Germline assignment: CDR1 SGHTS and CDR2 YDEGEE. The length of the CDR3 is 20 residues. With V trimmed by 2 bases and J by 7 bases, 18 bases remained unmatched. CDR3 bases: TGTGCCAGCAGCTTTCTCTCCGGGACTAGCGGGACTCTACCGGGGAATGAGCAGTTCTTC. Its protein product is CASSFLSGTSGTLPGNEQFF.

CDR3: CASSLRKRWSNEQFF. The CDR3 DNA is TGTGCCAGCAGCTTAAGGAAGCGGTGGTCCAATGAGCAGTTCTTC. The gene calls are TRBV11-3 and TRBJ2-1; possibly TRBD2 for D (5 bases). The CDR3 consists of 15 residues. Trimming cost V 2 bases and J 6 bases, with 14 bases left between them. Per germline, CDR1 SGHNT and CDR2 YENEEA.

V and J are TRBV29-1 and TRBJ1-1; D gene uncertain. The V end lost 5 bases, the J end lost 6 bases, and 7 bases lay between the germline ends. The CDR3 has 10 amino acids. The germline gives CDR1 SQVTM, CDR2 ANQGSEA. The CDR3 sequence: CSVHSAEAFF. The CDR3 DNA is TGCAGCGTTCACTCGGCTGAAGCTTTCTTT.

This clonotype was counted a few times. The CDR3 DNA sequence: TGTGCCAGCAGTCCGGGACTAGCGGGAGGGCCGGCGTATTTT. Translated, it gives CASSPGLAGGPAYF. The gene calls are TRBV7-2 and TRBJ2-3, with 16 bases lining up with TRBD2. The germline CDR1 and CDR2 sequences are SGHTA and FQGNSA. The CDR3 has 14 residues. J was trimmed by 14 bases and V by 6 bases; bases with no gene match: 8.